This T cell receptor (beta chain) was observed in a study of blood T cell repertoires in COVID-19. At the level of the study: COVID-19 samples, acute and convalescent, were from the United States, Italy and Spain. PBMCs, B-cell-depleted T cells, or T cells provided the cDNA or gDNA that made up the material.

Per the authors' pipeline: Estimates of nucleated cell counts were drawn from the amplification of reference gene primers. Here immunoSEQ multiplex PCR was the method, and the copy in TCRdb shows in-frame clones only, minus some. The V and J calls and clone size were taken over from that table, and D and trimming were inferred from the DNA. The repertoire consists of around 50,000 clones, with around 91% occurring once and the leading ten covering 3.1%. The CDR3 consists of 17 residues. Losses at the gene ends were 6 bases for V and 9 bases for J; bases not matched to a gene: 16. Per the germline V gene, CDR1 is SNHLY and CDR2 is FYNNEI.

The sample comprised peripheral blood. The receptor's source is a human donor in a cohort sampled during active COVID-19. The gene calls are TRBV2 and TRBJ2-1, with 11 positions matching TRBD2. The DNA of the CDR3 is TGTGCCAGCAGGCCCACCAGGGGGCATACTAGCGGGGGTGAGCAGTTCTTC. This gives the protein CASRPTRGHTSGGEQFF.